This record looks at one TCR beta chain sequence and its context. Its antigen is as yet unknown. The data were taken from a study of cytomegalovirus exposure and HLA in healthy donors. Broader study findings: The HLA-A and HLA-B alleles of most subjects were reportedly predicted accurately from TCR beta sequences.

This PCR relied on a set of 60 Vbeta primers and 13 Jbeta primers. The protocol was immunoSEQ multiplex PCR, while the TCRdb copy is restricted to in-frame clones and leaves out a portion. Of 200,000 to 250,000 clones in the sample, just under 70% are singletons; the top ten hold about 2.5%. The clonotype comes from a man aged 35-49 years in good health and CMV-seropositive. Sequenced material: PBMCs.

In nucleotides, the CDR3 is TGCGCCAGCAGTGAGCGTTCCTACAATGAGCAGTTCTTC. Translated: CASSERSYNEQFF. The J gene is TRBJ2-1, the V gene TRBV10-2; no clear D. CDR1 and CDR2 from the germline V gene are WSHSY and SAAADI. Trimming took off 2 bases at V and 1 base at J, with 3 bases between the two ends. This CDR3 contains 13 residues.